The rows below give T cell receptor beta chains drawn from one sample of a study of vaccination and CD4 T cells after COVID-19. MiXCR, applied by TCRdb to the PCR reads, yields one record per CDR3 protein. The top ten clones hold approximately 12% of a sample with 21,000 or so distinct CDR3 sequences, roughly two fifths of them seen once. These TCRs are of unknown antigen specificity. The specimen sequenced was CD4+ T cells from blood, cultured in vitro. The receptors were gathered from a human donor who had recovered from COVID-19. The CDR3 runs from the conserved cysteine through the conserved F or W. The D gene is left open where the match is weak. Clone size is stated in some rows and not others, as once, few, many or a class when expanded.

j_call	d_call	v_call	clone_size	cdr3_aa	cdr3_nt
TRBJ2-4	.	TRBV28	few	CATASQGLAKNIQYF	TGTGCCACCGCATCCCAGGGGCTAGCCAAAAACATTCAGTACTTC
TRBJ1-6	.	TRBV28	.	CASVPGTNNSPLHF	TGTGCCAGCGTCCCCGGGACAAATAATTCACCCCTCCACTTT
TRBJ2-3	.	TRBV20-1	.	CSARDILYTDTQYF	TGCAGTGCTAGAGATATCCTGTACACAGATACGCAGTATTTT
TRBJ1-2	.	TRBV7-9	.	CASSLVQGSYGYTF	TGTGCCAGCAGCTTAGTTCAGGGTAGCTATGGCTACACCTTC
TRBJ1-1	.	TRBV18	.	CASSPWQGLNTEAFF	TGTGCCAGCTCACCATGGCAGGGACTTAACACTGAAGCTTTCTTT
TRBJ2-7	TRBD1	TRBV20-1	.	CSALRQGVYEQYF	TGCAGTGCTCTGAGACAGGGGGTCTACGAGCAGTACTTC
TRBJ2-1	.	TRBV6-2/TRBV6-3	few	CASRPSANEQFF	TGTGCCAGCAGACCTAGCGCCAATGAGCAGTTCTTC
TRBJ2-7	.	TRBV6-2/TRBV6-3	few	CASTRLLGGNYEQYF	TGTGCCAGCACCAGGCTTCTGGGCGGGAACTACGAGCAGTACTTC
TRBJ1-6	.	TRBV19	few	CASKREVGLNSPLHF	TGTGCCAGTAAGAGGGAGGTCGGACTAAATTCGCCCCTCCACTTT
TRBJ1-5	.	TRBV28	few	CASSRQGNQPQHF	TGTGCCAGCAGCAGACAGGGCAATCAGCCCCAGCATTTT
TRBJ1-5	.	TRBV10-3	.	CAISAGGTPSNQPQHF	TGTGCCATCAGTGCAGGTGGGACACCTAGCAATCAGCCCCAGCATTTT
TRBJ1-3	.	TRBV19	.	CASSDSSSGNTIYF	TGTGCCAGTTCCGACTCTTCCTCTGGAAACACCATATATTTT
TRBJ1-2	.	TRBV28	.	CASSFQGSQTYGYTF	TGTGCCAGCAGTTTTCAGGGGAGCCAAACCTATGGCTACACCTTC
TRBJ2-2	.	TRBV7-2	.	CASSSLYDGELFF	TGTGCCAGCAGCTCTCTCTATGACGGGGAGCTGTTTTTT
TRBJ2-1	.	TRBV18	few	CASSRDFSRRGSYNEQFF	TGTGCCAGCTCACGGGACTTCAGTAGGAGGGGCTCATACAATGAGCAGTTCTTC
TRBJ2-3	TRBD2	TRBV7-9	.	CASSRLAGGRFSTDTQYF	TGTGCCAGCAGCCGCTTAGCGGGGGGTCGCTTCTCGACAGATACGCAGTATTTT
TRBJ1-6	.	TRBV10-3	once	CAISDVIGSPLHF	TGTGCCATCAGCGACGTAATAGGTTCACCCCTCCACTTT
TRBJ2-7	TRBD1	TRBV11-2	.	CASSSAGQGRTYEQYF	TGTGCCAGCAGCTCCGCGGGACAGGGTAGAACCTACGAGCAGTACTTC
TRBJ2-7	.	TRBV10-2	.	CASSGGDEQYF	TGCGCCAGCAGTGGGGGGGACGAGCAGTACTTC
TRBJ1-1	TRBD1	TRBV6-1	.	CASSSGTAKLEAFF	TGTGCCAGCAGCTCTGGGACAGCGAAACTTGAAGCTTTCTTT
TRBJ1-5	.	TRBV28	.	CASSARQPQHF	TGTGCCAGCAGCGCGCGGCAGCCCCAGCATTTT
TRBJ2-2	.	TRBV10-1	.	CASSESLASTGELFF	TGCGCCAGCAGTGAATCGCTAGCGAGTACCGGGGAGCTGTTTTTT
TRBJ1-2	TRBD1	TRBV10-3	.	CAISRQGAYGYTF	TGTGCCATCAGCAGACAGGGGGCTTATGGCTACACCTTC
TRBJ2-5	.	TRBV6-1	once	CASRLDPTLRETQYF	TGTGCCAGCAGACTGGACCCCACCCTTCGGGAGACCCAGTACTTC
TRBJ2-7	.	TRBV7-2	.	CASSFGRSGGEQYF	TGTGCCAGCAGCTTTGGGCGTTCAGGGGGGGAGCAGTACTTC
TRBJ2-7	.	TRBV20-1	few	CSAAGGRYEQYF	TGCAGTGCCGCTGGGGGGCGCTACGAGCAGTACTTC
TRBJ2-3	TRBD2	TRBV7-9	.	CASSYRAGGTTDTQYF	TGTGCCAGCAGCTATAGAGCGGGGGGCACCACAGATACGCAGTATTTT
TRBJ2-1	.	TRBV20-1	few	CSAREWRGHEQFF	TGCAGTGCTAGAGAATGGAGGGGGCATGAGCAGTTCTTC
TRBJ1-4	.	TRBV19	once	CASSIRGPGAEKLFF	TGTGCCAGTAGTATAAGGGGACCGGGGGCTGAAAAACTGTTTTTT
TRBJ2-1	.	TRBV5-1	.	CASSLEFAYYNEQFF	TGCGCCAGCAGCTTGGAGTTTGCCTACTACAATGAGCAGTTCTTC
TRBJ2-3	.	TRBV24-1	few	CATSAAGFNTDTQYF	TGTGCCACCAGTGCGGCGGGGTTCAACACAGATACGCAGTATTTT
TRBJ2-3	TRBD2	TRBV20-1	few	CSATSGRYTDTQYF	TGCAGTGCTACTAGCGGGAGGTACACAGATACGCAGTATTTT
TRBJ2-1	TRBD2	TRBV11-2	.	CASSLEVAGESNEQFF	TGTGCCAGCAGCTTAGAGGTAGCGGGAGAATCAAATGAGCAGTTCTTC
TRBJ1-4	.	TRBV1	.	CTSSHVSAQAASNEKLFF	TGCACCAGCAGCCATGTATCAGCCCAGGCAGCTAGTAATGAAAAACTGTTTTTT
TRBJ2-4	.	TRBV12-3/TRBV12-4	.	CASSSPSLAKNIQYF	TGTGCCAGCAGTTCCCCAAGCCTAGCCAAAAACATTCAGTACTTC